This T cell receptor beta chain was retrieved from a study of glioma-infiltrating T cells after dendritic cell vaccination. The germline gives CDR1 LGHNA, CDR2 YNFKEQ. This CDR3 has 12 residues. Trimming removed 4 bases at V and 4 bases at J, with 5 bases between. The data were produced by immunoSEQ multiplex PCR, yet TCRdb's version contains in-frame clones alone and is incomplete. There are tens of thousands of clones in the sample; about 84% occur only once, and 2.5% to 3% lies in the top ten. Sequences were derived from blood, sampled before dendritic cell vaccination. The receptor's source is a human donor with glioblastoma. V gene TRBV4-2 combines with J gene TRBJ2-1; D is uncertain. CDR3 DNA sequence: TGTGCCAGCAGCCGCCGGTACAATGAGCAGTTCTTC. Amino acid sequence: CASSRRYNEQFF.